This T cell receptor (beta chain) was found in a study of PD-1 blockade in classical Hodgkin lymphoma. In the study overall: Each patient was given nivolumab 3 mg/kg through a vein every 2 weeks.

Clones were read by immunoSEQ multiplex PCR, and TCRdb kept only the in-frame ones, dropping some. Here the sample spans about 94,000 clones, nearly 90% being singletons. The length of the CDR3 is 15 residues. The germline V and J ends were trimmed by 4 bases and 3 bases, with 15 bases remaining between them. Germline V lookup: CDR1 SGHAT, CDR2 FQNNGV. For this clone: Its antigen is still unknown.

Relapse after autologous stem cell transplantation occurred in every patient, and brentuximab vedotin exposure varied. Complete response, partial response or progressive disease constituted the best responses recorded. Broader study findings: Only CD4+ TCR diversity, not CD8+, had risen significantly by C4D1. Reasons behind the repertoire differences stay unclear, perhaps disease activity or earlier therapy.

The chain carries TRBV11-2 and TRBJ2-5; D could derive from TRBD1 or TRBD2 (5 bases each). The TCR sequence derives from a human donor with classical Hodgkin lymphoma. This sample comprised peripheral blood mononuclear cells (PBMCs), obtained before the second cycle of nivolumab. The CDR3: CASSYGWDGEETQYF. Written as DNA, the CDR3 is TGTGCCAGCAGCTACGGGTGGGACGGGGAAGAGACCCAGTACTTC.